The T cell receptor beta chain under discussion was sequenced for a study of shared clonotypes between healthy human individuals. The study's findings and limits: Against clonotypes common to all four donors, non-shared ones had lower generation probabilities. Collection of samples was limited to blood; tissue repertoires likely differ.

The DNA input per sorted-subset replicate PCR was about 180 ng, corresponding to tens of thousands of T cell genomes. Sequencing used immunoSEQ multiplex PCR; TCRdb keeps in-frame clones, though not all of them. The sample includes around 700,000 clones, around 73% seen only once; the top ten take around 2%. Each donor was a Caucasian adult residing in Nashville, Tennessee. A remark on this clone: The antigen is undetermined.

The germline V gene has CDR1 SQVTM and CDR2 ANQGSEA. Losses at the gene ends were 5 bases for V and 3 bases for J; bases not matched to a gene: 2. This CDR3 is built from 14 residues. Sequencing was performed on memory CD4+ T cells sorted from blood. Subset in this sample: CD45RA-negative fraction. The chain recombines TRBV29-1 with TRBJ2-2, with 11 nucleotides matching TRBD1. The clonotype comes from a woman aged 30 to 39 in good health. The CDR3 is CSVRTGGHTGELFF. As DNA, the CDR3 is TGCAGCGTTCGGACAGGGGGCCACACCGGGGAGCTGTTTTTT.